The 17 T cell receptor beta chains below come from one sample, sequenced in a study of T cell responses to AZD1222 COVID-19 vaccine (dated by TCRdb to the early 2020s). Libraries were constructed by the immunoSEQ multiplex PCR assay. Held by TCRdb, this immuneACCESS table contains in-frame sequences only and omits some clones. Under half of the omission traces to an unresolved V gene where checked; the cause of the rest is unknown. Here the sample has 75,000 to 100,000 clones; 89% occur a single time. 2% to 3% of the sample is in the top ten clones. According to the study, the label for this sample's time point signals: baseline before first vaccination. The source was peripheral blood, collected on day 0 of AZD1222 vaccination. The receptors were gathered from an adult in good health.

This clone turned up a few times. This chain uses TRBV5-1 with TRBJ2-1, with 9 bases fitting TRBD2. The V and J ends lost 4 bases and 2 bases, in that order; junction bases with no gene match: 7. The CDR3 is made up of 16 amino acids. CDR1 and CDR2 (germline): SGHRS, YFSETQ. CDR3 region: CASSVIAGVTYNEQFF. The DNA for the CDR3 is TGCGCCAGCAGCGTTATAGCGGGAGTCACCTACAATGAGCAGTTCTTC.

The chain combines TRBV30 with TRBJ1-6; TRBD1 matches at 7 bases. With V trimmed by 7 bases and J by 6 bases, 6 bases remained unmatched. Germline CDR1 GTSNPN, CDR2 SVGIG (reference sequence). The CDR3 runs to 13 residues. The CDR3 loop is CAYSRDSNSPLHF. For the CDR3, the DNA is TGTGCCTACTCCCGGGACAGTAATTCACCCCTCCACTTT.

CDR3: CASSQQQNTEAFF. The CDR3 nucleotides read TGCGCCAGCAGCCAACAACAGAACACTGAAGCTTTCTTT. The V gene is TRBV4-3, the J gene TRBJ1-1, with D hard to call. The V end was cut by 2 bases, the J end by 1 base, with 5 bases between. This CDR3 is 13 amino acids long. Germline CDR1 is LGHNA and CDR2 is YSLEER.

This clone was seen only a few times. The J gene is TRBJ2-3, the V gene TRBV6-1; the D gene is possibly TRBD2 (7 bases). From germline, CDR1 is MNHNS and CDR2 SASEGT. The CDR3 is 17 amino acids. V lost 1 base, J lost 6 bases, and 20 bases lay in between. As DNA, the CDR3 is TGTGCCAGCAGTGAAGAGGATTCGGGGGGCGCGTGGGATACGCAGTATTTT. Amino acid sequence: CASSEEDSGGAWDTQYF.

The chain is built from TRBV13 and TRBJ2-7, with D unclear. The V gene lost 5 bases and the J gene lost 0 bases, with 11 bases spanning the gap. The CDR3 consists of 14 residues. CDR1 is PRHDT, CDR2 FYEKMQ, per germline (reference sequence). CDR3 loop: CASSPRPFSYEQYF. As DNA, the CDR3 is TGTGCCAGCAGCCCCCGTCCGTTCTCCTACGAGCAGTACTTC.

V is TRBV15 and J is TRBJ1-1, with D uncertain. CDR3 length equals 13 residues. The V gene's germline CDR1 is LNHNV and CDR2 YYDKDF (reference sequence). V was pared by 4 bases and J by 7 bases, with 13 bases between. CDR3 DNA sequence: TGTGCCACCAGCAAGAAGGACGGATATGAAGCTTTCTTT. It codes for CATSKKDGYEAFF. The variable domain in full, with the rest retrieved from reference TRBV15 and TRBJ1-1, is DAMVIQNPRYQVTQFGKPVTLSCSQTLNHNVMYWYQQKSSQAPKLLFHYYDKDFNNEADTPDNFQSRRPNTSFCFLDIRSPGLGDTAMYLCATSKKDGYEAFFGQGTRLTVV.

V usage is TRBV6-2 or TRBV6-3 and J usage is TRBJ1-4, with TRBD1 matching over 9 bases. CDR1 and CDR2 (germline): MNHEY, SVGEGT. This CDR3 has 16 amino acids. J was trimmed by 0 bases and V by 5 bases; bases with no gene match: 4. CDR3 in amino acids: CASSPDRGATNEKLFF. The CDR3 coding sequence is TGTGCCAGCAGTCCGGACAGGGGCGCAACTAATGAAAAACTGTTTTTT.

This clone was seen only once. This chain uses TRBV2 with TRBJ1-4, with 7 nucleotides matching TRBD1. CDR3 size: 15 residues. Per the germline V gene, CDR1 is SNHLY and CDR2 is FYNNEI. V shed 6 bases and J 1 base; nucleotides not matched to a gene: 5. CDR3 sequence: CASRGQLQTNEKLFF. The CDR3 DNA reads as TGTGCCAGCAGGGGACAGCTGCAAACTAATGAAAAACTGTTTTTT.

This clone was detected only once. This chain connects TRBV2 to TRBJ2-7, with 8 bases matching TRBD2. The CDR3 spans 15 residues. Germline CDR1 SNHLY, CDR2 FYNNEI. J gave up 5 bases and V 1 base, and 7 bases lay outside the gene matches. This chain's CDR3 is CASSEGQAGADEQYF. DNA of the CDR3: TGTGCCAGCAGTGAAGGGCAAGCGGGAGCGGACGAGCAGTACTTC.

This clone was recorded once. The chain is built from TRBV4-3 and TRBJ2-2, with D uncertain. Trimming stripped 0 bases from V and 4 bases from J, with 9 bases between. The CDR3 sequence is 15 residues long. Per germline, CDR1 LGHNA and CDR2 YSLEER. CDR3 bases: TGCGCCAGCAGCCAAGATTCTGGACCCACCGGGGAGCTGTTTTTT. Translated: CASSQDSGPTGELFF.

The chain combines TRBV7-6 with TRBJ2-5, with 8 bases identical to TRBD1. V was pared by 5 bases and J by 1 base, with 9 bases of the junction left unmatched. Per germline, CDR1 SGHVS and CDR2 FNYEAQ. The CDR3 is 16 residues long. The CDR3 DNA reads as TGTGCCAGCAGCCCCATTACAGGGGGTCGCCAAGAGACCCAGTACTTC. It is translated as CASSPITGGRQETQYF.

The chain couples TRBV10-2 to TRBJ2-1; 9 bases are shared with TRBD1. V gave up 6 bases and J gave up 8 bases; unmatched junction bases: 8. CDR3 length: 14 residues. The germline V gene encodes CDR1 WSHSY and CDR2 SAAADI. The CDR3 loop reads CASSSGQGPYEQFF. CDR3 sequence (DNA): TGCGCCAGCAGCTCGGGACAGGGTCCTTATGAGCAGTTCTTC.

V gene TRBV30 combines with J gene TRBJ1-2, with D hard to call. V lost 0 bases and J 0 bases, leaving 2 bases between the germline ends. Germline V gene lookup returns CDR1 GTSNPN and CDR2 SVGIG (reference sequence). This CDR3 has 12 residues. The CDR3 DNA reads TGTGCCTGGAGTGTAACTAACTATGGCTACACCTTC. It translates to CAWSVTNYGYTF.

DNA of the CDR3: TGTGCCAGCAGTCTAGCGGGAGGATACTACGAGCAGTACTTC. Translation: CASSLAGGYYEQYF. This rearrangement joins TRBV27 to TRBJ2-7; 11 bases align to TRBD2. The J segment lost 3 bases and the V segment lost 5 bases, leaving 3 bases of the junction unmatched. The CDR3 covers 14 residues. Germline loops: CDR1 MNHEY, CDR2 SMNVEV (reference sequence).

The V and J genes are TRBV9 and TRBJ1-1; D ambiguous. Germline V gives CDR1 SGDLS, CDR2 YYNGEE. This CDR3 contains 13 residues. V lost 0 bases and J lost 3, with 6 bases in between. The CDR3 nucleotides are TGTGCCAGCAGCGTAGTCCCGTACACTGAAGCTTTCTTT. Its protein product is CASSVVPYTEAFF.

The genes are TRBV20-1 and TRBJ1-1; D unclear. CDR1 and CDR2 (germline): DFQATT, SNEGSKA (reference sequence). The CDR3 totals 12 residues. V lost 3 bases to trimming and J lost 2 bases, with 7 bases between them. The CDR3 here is CSASSTNTEAFF. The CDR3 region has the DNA TGCAGTGCTAGTAGCACAAACACTGAAGCTTTCTTT.

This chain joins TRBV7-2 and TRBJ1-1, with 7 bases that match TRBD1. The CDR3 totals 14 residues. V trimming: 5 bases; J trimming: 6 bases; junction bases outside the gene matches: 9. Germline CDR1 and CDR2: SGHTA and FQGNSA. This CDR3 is CASSLVDRDAEAFF. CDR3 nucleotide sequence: TGTGCCAGCAGCCTCGTTGACAGGGATGCTGAAGCTTTCTTT.